Listed below are T cell receptor beta chains from one sample, sequenced in a study of CD8 T cells in Susac syndrome. TCRdb re-analysed the immunoSEQ multiplex PCR reads in MiXCR, keeping a single row per CDR3 protein. Counted here are more than 200,000 distinct CDR3 sequences, roughly 92% occurring once; the ten biggest clones make up 0.1% to 0.15%. The sequenced sample was CD8+ T cells from PBMCs. The receptors come from a human donor with multiple sclerosis. Each CDR3 is given without its conserved first and last residue. Each record gives: J gene, V gene, CDR3 protein.

J gene: TRBJ2-7; V gene: TRBV4-2; CDR3 protein: ASSQGRGGGYEQY
J gene: TRBJ2-3; V gene: TRBV27; CDR3 protein: ASSLISGLTDTQY
J gene: TRBJ1-1; V gene: TRBV5-8; CDR3 protein: ASSLDNTEAF
J gene: TRBJ2-3; V gene: TRBV2; CDR3 protein: ASSEVGGFSTDTQY
J gene: TRBJ2-3; V gene: TRBV4-3; CDR3 protein: ASSQEGGWLRADTQY
J gene: TRBJ1-2; V gene: TRBV4-1; CDR3 protein: ASSPRELDGYT
J gene: TRBJ1-1; V gene: TRBV7-6; CDR3 protein: ASSLPEAF
J gene: TRBJ1-1; V gene: TRBV7-9; CDR3 protein: ASSSLLLGGGVAF
J gene: TRBJ1-4; V gene: TRBV5-6; CDR3 protein: ASSRLWTDRNEKLF
J gene: TRBJ2-7; V gene: TRBV20-1; CDR3 protein: SARANGASGDYEQY
J gene: TRBJ2-7; V gene: TRBV13; CDR3 protein: ASSSGMGEYEQY
J gene: TRBJ1-5; V gene: TRBV19; CDR3 protein: ASSIWGDRQPQH
J gene: TRBJ2-1; V gene: TRBV2; CDR3 protein: ASMGDGNEQF
J gene: TRBJ1-1; V gene: TRBV2; CDR3 protein: ASSDVGPGTEAF
J gene: TRBJ2-3; V gene: TRBV19; CDR3 protein: ASSPGTETTDTQY
J gene: TRBJ2-5; V gene: TRBV24-1; CDR3 protein: ATSEGQGDGETQY
J gene: TRBJ1-2; V gene: TRBV6-1; CDR3 protein: ASRDRAYYGYT
J gene: TRBJ1-2; V gene: TRBV19; CDR3 protein: ASSEAGENYGYT
J gene: TRBJ1-5; V gene: TRBV15; CDR3 protein: ATSSADFSNQPQH
J gene: TRBJ2-1; V gene: TRBV6-5; CDR3 protein: ASSYSLARGSGNEQF
J gene: TRBJ1-2; V gene: TRBV5-6; CDR3 protein: ASSLSRGVYGYT
J gene: TRBJ1-1; V gene: TRBV6-1; CDR3 protein: ASSEAGEGTEAF
J gene: TRBJ1-5; V gene: TRBV30; CDR3 protein: AWSGQGGQPQH
J gene: TRBJ2-3; V gene: TRBV20-1; CDR3 protein: SALGPGQESTDTQY
J gene: TRBJ2-3; V gene: TRBV29-1; CDR3 protein: SVEELSSGMVVSQY
J gene: TRBJ1-2; V gene: TRBV5-6; CDR3 protein: ASSLQPEASYGYT
J gene: TRBJ2-7; V gene: TRBV20-1; CDR3 protein: SASGGGDFPYEQY
J gene: TRBJ2-3; V gene: TRBV12-3/TRBV12-4; CDR3 protein: ASSLAEGWATDTQY
J gene: TRBJ2-7; V gene: TRBV3-1; CDR3 protein: ASSQGGQGRFYEQY
J gene: TRBJ2-1; V gene: TRBV9; CDR3 protein: ASSPQGPEQF
J gene: TRBJ2-7; V gene: TRBV5-5; CDR3 protein: ASSLGGFEQY
J gene: TRBJ2-3; V gene: TRBV5-1; CDR3 protein: ASSATARDTQY
J gene: TRBJ1-1; V gene: TRBV4-1; CDR3 protein: ASSQGRDPGYTEAF
J gene: TRBJ2-3; V gene: TRBV6-2/TRBV6-3; CDR3 protein: ASSYNFGVRTDTQY
J gene: TRBJ2-1; V gene: TRBV11-2; CDR3 protein: ASSLGFGSGGSNEQF
J gene: TRBJ2-7; V gene: TRBV27; CDR3 protein: ASSPLQRQGSTYEQY
J gene: TRBJ2-1; V gene: TRBV5-1; CDR3 protein: ASSLDGYNEQF
J gene: TRBJ1-5; V gene: TRBV12-3/TRBV12-4; CDR3 protein: ASSLGQPQH
J gene: TRBJ2-5; V gene: TRBV11-2; CDR3 protein: ASSSITTSGGGGETQY
J gene: TRBJ1-5; V gene: TRBV4-1; CDR3 protein: ASSQVFPLDQPQH
J gene: TRBJ2-5; V gene: TRBV19; CDR3 protein: ASSIHVRETQY
J gene: TRBJ1-5; V gene: TRBV14; CDR3 protein: ASSPTGHGYQPQH
J gene: TRBJ1-2; V gene: TRBV9; CDR3 protein: ASSVGQGNGYT
J gene: TRBJ2-1; V gene: TRBV20-1; CDR3 protein: SARDAVGNYNEQF
J gene: TRBJ2-3; V gene: TRBV30; CDR3 protein: AWRGLAGAADTQY
J gene: TRBJ2-2; V gene: TRBV19; CDR3 protein: ASSIRTSGGIGTGELF
J gene: TRBJ2-7; V gene: TRBV2; CDR3 protein: ASSVAGATYEQY
J gene: TRBJ1-6; V gene: TRBV27; CDR3 protein: ASSFGGVWNSPLH
J gene: TRBJ2-5; V gene: TRBV7-9; CDR3 protein: ASSFPGQGEETQY
J gene: TRBJ1-5; V gene: TRBV11-2; CDR3 protein: ASSLAPIQPQH
J gene: TRBJ1-2; V gene: TRBV29-1; CDR3 protein: SVEAAVNYGYT
J gene: TRBJ1-1; V gene: TRBV13; CDR3 protein: ASSGMGAGTYTEAF
J gene: TRBJ2-1; V gene: TRBV2; CDR3 protein: ASSETLGGSYNEQF
J gene: TRBJ2-5; V gene: TRBV19; CDR3 protein: ASSIERGRQTQY
J gene: TRBJ2-7; V gene: TRBV7-9; CDR3 protein: ASSTWGNYEQY
J gene: TRBJ2-1; V gene: TRBV19; CDR3 protein: ASSMGQGYNEQF
J gene: TRBJ1-1; V gene: TRBV19; CDR3 protein: ASSIGPTGFTEAF
J gene: TRBJ2-3; V gene: TRBV7-8; CDR3 protein: ASSFYRGGTDTQY
J gene: TRBJ1-1; V gene: TRBV29-1; CDR3 protein: SVEPMRQGSLGTEAF